This entry features one TCR beta chain sequence. Its antigen is still unknown. The conserved phenylalanine or tryptophan is not found at the CDR3 terminus, so this likely reflects a read error. It is unclear where the CDR3 begins or ends on the DNA, so no DNA is shown, and the CDR3 is as TCRdb lists it. CDR1 and CDR2 (MNHNY, SVGAGI) derive from the germline V gene (reference sequence). The CDR3 length equals 14 residues, ends included. The record originates from a study of graft-versus-host responses after intestinal transplantation (dated by TCRdb to the early 2020s). For the wider study: The transplants that recipients got were multivisceral, liver-intestinal, or isolated intestinal. Every recipient was given anti-thymocyte globulin induction, followed by about three years of maintenance tacrolimus and steroids. After intestinal transplantation, graft-versus-host and host-versus-graft alloreactive T cell clones were followed in the graft, circulation and bone marrow using bulk TCR-beta CDR3 sequencing. To identify alloreactive clones, pre-transplant mixed lymphocyte reaction products were sequenced and compared with unstimulated pre-transplant donor and recipient T cells. The cohort enrolled about two dozen intestinal transplant recipients including one retransplant, and a few patients lacking pretransplant specimens were excluded. Donor T cell macrochimerism was defined as a peak of at least 4% donor T cells among recipient peripheral blood mononuclear cells. Instead of going to the commercial service, samples from a few later patients were sequenced in-house on an Illumina MiSeq and processed with MiXCR. Broad study findings and their caveats: GvH clones were detected in recipient bone marrow, and some of these GvH clones were observed earlier in ileal mucosa or blood, consistent with an intestinal mucosal origin. Patients with donor T cell macrochimerism had high GvH to HvG T cell clonal ratios in their allografts. Early after transplant, declines in HvG clones were associated with peak levels of circulating GvH clones. Conclusions were limited by the relatively low number and heterogeneity of intestinal transplant patients.

The library was obtained by the immunoSEQ multiplex PCR assay. For most patients, genomic DNA was isolated using the Qiagen DNeasy Blood and Tissue Kit and was shipped frozen to Adaptive Biotechnologies for TCR sequencing. For most patients, high-throughput TCR-beta CDR3 sequencing of genomic DNA was performed by Adaptive Biotechnologies. In the source study's methods: Adaptive's ImmunoSEQ software supplied the TCR sequencing data for under 20 patients, while MiXCR and VDJtools were used to process three other patients. To correct CD4 versus CD8 sorting errors, any sequence found in both subsets at a frequency ratio below 5:1 was removed. CDR3 nucleotide sequences shared between donor and recipient were removed because their origin could not be assigned. At least 2-fold expansion over unstimulated cells and a minimum CFSE-low frequency of 0.002% (template counts) or 0.001% (read counts) were required for clones to be classified as alloreactive. A clone was considered mappable if detected in the sequenced pre-transplant spleen, lymph node, or MLR CFSE-low populations of the donor or recipient. The cumulative frequency of alloreactive clones was calculated as a percentage of all sequences, weighted by copy number. As stored in TCRdb, this immuneACCESS dataset retains in-frame rearrangements with V and J assigned. A fraction of the clones does not appear; measured against another copy, unresolved V genes explain less than half of the discrepancy, and the remainder lacks a known reason. From that table come the V and J calls and clone size; the DNA was used to work out D and trimming. This sample has tens of thousands of clones in its table, and approximately 94% of those were observed once. The ten largest account for 0.15% to 0.2% of the sample.

The time point label of this sample denotes: cells obtained before transplantation from donor or recipient. CD3+CD4+ and CD3+CD8+ populations were FACS-sorted from unstimulated pre-transplant donor and recipient cells taken from spleen or lymph nodes. This chain is built from TRBV6-6 and TRBJ1-4; the table's TRBD1 call for D was not verified on the DNA. The sequencing used unstimulated CD4+ T cells sorted from spleen or lymph node cells, collected before transplant. This TCR was sampled from a human donor who was the organ donor for an intestinal transplant. CDR3 reads: CASSESIGQGAPLS.